Shown below are 8 T cell receptor beta chains from a single sample sequenced in a study of glioma-infiltrating T cells after dendritic cell vaccination. Time point in this sample: after dendritic cell vaccination, including at tumor progression/relapse. Measured with immunoSEQ multiplex PCR; TCRdb has only the in-frame clones, and not every one. Here the sample spans 100,000 to 120,000 clones, 90% being singletons. The sample was blood, taken after dendritic cell vaccination. These receptors all come from a human donor with glioblastoma.

The chain combines TRBV2 with TRBJ1-1, with D possibly being TRBD1 (5 bases). Germline values: CDR1 SNHLY, CDR2 FYNNEI. The length of the CDR3 is 13 residues. The germline V and J ends were trimmed by 6 bases and 6 bases, with 14 bases remaining between them. The chain's CDR3 is CASRATVGAEAFF. The DNA for the CDR3 is TGTGCCAGCAGGGCTACCGTAGGGGCTGAAGCTTTCTTT.

The rearrangement joins TRBV19 to TRBJ2-7, with 9 bases matching TRBD1. CDR1 and CDR2 (germline): LNHDA, SQIVND (reference sequence). V dropped 6 bases and J dropped 3; count of bases not matched to a gene: 3. This CDR3 spans 13 amino acids. In DNA form, the CDR3 reads TGTGCCAGTAGCCGGGACAGGGACTACGAGCAGTACTTC. It yields the protein CASSRDRDYEQYF.

The gene calls are TRBV4-1 and TRBJ2-7; TRBD1 might be the D (6 bases). The CDR3 has 15 amino acids. V lost 3 bases and J 1 base, leaving 13 bases between the germline ends. Per germline, CDR1 MGHRA and CDR2 YSYEKL. The CDR3 nucleotides read TGCGCCAGCAGCCAGGGCAGGGGATTTTCCTACGAGCAGTACTTC. Its translation: CASSQGRGFSYEQYF.

The rearrangement links TRBV19 to TRBJ2-2; possibly TRBD2 for D (6 bases). This CDR3 is 16 amino acids long. Trimming left V 5 bases short and J 4 bases short, with 17 bases between. CDR1 and CDR2 from the germline V gene are LNHDA and SQIVND (reference sequence). The CDR3 loop is CASSPMGGGRTGELFF. In nucleotides, the CDR3 is TGTGCCAGTAGTCCCATGGGGGGTGGGCGCACCGGGGAGCTGTTTTTT.

The rearrangement joins TRBV6-6 to TRBJ2-7; 9 bases match TRBD2. V shed 4 bases, J shed 3 bases, and the junction held 7 bases outside the gene matches. The CDR3 extends over 15 amino acids. Germline CDR1 MNHNY, CDR2 SVGAGI (reference sequence). Here the CDR3 DNA reads TGTGCCAGCAGTTCTGCGGGGGGGCTATACTACGAGCAGTACTTC. Residues: CASSSAGGLYYEQYF.

This clone was recorded a few times. This chain uses TRBV15 with TRBJ2-1; D possibly corresponds to TRBD2 (6 bases). V was trimmed by 3 bases and J by 4 bases, leaving 16 bases between them. Germline V gene sequence: CDR1 LNHNV, CDR2 YYDKDF (reference sequence). CDR3 size: 16 residues. The CDR3 DNA reads TGTGCCACCAGCAGCCTTACGGCTAGCGCTTACAATGAGCAGTTCTTC. Its translation is CATSSLTASAYNEQFF.

The chain links TRBV5-4 to TRBJ1-2, with 8 nucleotides matching TRBD1. Germline CDR1 reads SGHNT; CDR2 reads YYREEE (reference sequence). The CDR3 spans 13 residues. V gave up 4 bases and J gave up 8 bases; unmatched junction bases: 7. As DNA, the CDR3 is TGTGCCAGCAGCCTACAGGGGGACGTGGGCTACACCTTC. This encodes CASSLQGDVGYTF.

The V gene is TRBV15, the J gene TRBJ2-3, with 7 nucleotides matching TRBD2. The trim removed 5 bases at V and 5 bases at J, leaving 1 base unmatched. The CDR3 totals 12 residues. Germline CDR1 is LNHNV and CDR2 is YYDKDF (reference sequence). CDR3 sequence: CATSGRGDTQYF. CDR3 DNA: TGTGCCACCAGCGGGAGGGGAGATACGCAGTATTTT.